The text below deals with one TCR beta chain. The antigen it binds to is not known. No qualities accompany the bases; no much larger clone lies one base away. Receptor libraries were prepared by 5' RACE. TCRdb records Illumina HiSeq 2500 as the sequencer. A second PCR of roughly 6 to 12 cycles was performed with a sample-barcoded 5' primer and a J-beta primer mix. A template-switch 5' adaptor carrying 12 random nucleotides introduced a unique molecular identifier onto each TCR beta cDNA molecule. Each sample yielded at least 2.5 million CDR3-containing paired-end reads. All of the RNA was converted into first-strand cDNA using the Mint cDNA synthesis kit, with a TRBC-specific oligonucleotide serving as the primer. Following uracil-DNA glycosylase treatment, all cDNA underwent a first 18-cycle PCR with the universal primers M1SS and BC2_uni_R. As for the original processing: For normalization, 1 million high-quality reads, each with a distinct molecular identifier, were randomly selected from each sample. Reads with shared molecular identifiers were discarded instead of being binned into consensus sequences. MiTCR, run with a Q25 quality threshold and the strictest error-elimination algorithm, handled CDR3 identification, clonotype clustering and error correction. A nonparametric unseen species model with Euler transformation was used to estimate lower-bound total TCR beta diversity. TCRdb cleaned the public reads at Q25 with fastp, built clones with MiXCR and kept in-frame beta chains. Each record represents a unique CDR3 protein, reported with the most common genes and DNA among its rows. TCRdb's processing, not the authors', yielded these V and J calls. The sample includes hundreds of thousands of distinct CDR3 sequences, with roughly half observed a single time. The ten largest account for around 53% of the sample.

The donors were 40 or so Caucasian individuals from Russia, aged 6 to 90 years, who were systemically healthy. Ten milliliters of peripheral blood were drawn from each donor into EDTA-treated Vacutainer tubes. Ficoll-Paque density-gradient centrifugation was used to isolate PBMCs, with at least 7 million per sample. Trizol reagent was used to extract total RNA from the PBMCs, yielding at least 5.5 micrograms per sample. The percentages of naive CD45RAhigh/CD27high T cells were determined by flow cytometry on a PBMC aliquot from every donor. V is pared back by 5 bases and J by 0 bases, with 8 bases lying between the germline termini. Inclusive of the bounding cysteine and phenylalanine, the CDR3 is 14 residues long. Only the CDR3 DNA is retained, 42 bases long and in frame from the first base. From a lookup of the germline V gene, CDR1 and CDR2 are SGHVS and FQNEAQ. The data originate from a study of blood T cells in healthy people across ages (dated by TCRdb to about 2015). Context from the whole study: Template switching captured roughly one uniquely barcoded TCR beta cDNA molecule per two T cells in model experiments. For two donors (one aged 18 to 30 and one aged 80 or older), the study analyzed two additional independent replicas of 1 million unique cDNA reads from the same blood draw. Donors of different ages were randomly distributed across sequencing lanes to avoid experimental bias. Four age groups were formed from the donors: young (average approximately 15 years), middle-aged (approximately 39), aged (under 70) and long-lived (82). To track age-related changes in TCR beta repertoire diversity, the study relied on deep sequencing normalized with unique cDNA molecular identifiers.

On the study overall, not on this receptor specifically: As age increased, observed TCR beta diversity per million T cells dropped in a roughly linear way, and a significant reduction was already evident by age 40. Compared with the aged group, the long-lived group had more naive CD4+ T cells, fewer expanded clones and increased TCR diversity, suggesting age selection. Estimates of total diversity from one million sequenced T cells were regarded as lower bounds and underestimates. Observed TCR beta diversity correlated strongly with the percentage of naive T cells measured by flow cytometry. Bulk unsorted PBMC profiling prevented conclusive comparison of naive and antigen-experienced compartments. Donor CMV infection status was unknown, potentially confounding age-related changes in expanded clonotypes.

This receptor was identified in a man between 60 and 75 years old in good health. The rearrangement combines TRBV7-8 with TRBJ2-1; no D segment can be confidently identified. Sequencing was performed on blood. Here is the DNA: TGTGCCAGCAGCCCTGACATCTCCTACAATGAGCAGTTCTTC. Protein translation: CASSPDISYNEQFF. When the CDR3 is completed using the reference TRBV7-8 and TRBJ2-1 genes on either side, the full variable domain is GAGVSQSPRYKVAKRGQDVALRCDPISGHVSLFWYQQALGQGPEFLTYFQNEAQLDKSGLPSDRFFAERPEGSVSTLKIQRTQQEDSAVYLCASSPDISYNEQFFGPGTRLTVL.